These 21 T cell receptor beta chains share one sample of origin, sequenced in a study of beta chain features in type 1 diabetes. TCRB transcripts that were expressed got sequenced, as all of the isolated RNA had been reverse transcribed. Assay used: immunoSEQ multiplex PCR; TCRdb lists only in-frame clones, some missing. The sample has about 140,000 clones, 6.9% seen once. The sequencing sample was made of central memory CD4+ T cells from blood. The receptor source for this set is a woman aged 25 to 39 in good health.

This clone has only a few counts. This chain connects TRBV4-2 to TRBJ1-2; D remains ambiguous. Germline CDR1 LGHNA, CDR2 YNFKEQ. The CDR3 length is 16 residues. The ends were cut back, 0 bases at V and 0 bases at J, with 11 bases in the middle. CDR3 in amino acids: CASSQDIRVANYGYTF. As DNA, the CDR3 is TGTGCCAGCAGCCAAGATATACGTGTAGCTAACTATGGCTACACCTTC.

V is TRBV5-1 and J is TRBJ2-1; 9 bases are a match to TRBD2. Looked up from germline, CDR1 is SGHRS and CDR2 is YFSETQ. This CDR3 is 17 amino acids long. V shed 3 bases, J shed 0 bases, and the junction held 7 bases outside the gene matches. The CDR3 DNA reads as TGCGCCAGCAGCTCCATTACTAGCGGGTACTCCTACAATGAGCAGTTCTTC. Its protein is CASSSITSGYSYNEQFF.

This clone turned up a few times. The chain couples TRBV10-2 to TRBJ2-1; tentative D call: TRBD2 (5 bases). The CDR3 is 13 amino acids. Trimming stripped 7 bases from V and 8 bases from J, with 15 bases between. Germline V lookup: CDR1 WSHSY, CDR2 SAAADI. CDR3 sequence: CASTRGSRHEQFF. Here the CDR3 DNA reads TGCGCCAGCACTAGAGGGAGTCGCCATGAGCAGTTCTTC.

This clone was detected ten times or more. The chain links TRBV7-9 to TRBJ2-4; weak D call: TRBD2 (6 bases). The germline gives CDR1 SEHNR, CDR2 FQNEAQ (reference sequence). The ends were cut back, 0 bases at V and 2 bases at J, with 11 bases in the middle. This CDR3 comprises 16 residues. CDR3 residues: CASSLAGTRSKNIQYF. CDR3 coding DNA: TGTGCCAGCAGCTTAGCCGGGACTCGCTCCAAAAACATTCAGTACTTC. Full variable domain (rest looked up from reference TRBV7-9 and TRBJ2-4): DTGVSQNPRHKITKRGQNVTFRCDPISEHNRLYWYRQTLGQGPEFLTYFQNEAQLEKSRLLSDRFSAERPKGSFSTLEIQRTEQGDSAMYLCASSLAGTRSKNIQYFGAGTRLSVL.

The table lists this clone with many counts. The rearrangement uses TRBV7-2 and TRBJ2-3; D might be TRBD2 (6 bases). The CDR3 length is 14 residues. Deletions cut 4 bases from V and 1 base from J, with 9 bases between. CDR1 SGHTA and CDR2 FQGNSA come from the germline V gene. In DNA form, the CDR3 reads TGTGCCAGCAGCTACAAGCGGGGCACAGATACGCAGTATTTT. Its protein is CASSYKRGTDTQYF.

This clone was seen more than once but under ten times. The CDR3 spells CASSVGVGSYNEQFF. The CDR3 DNA reads TGTGCCAGCAGCGTAGGCGTCGGCTCCTACAATGAGCAGTTCTTC. The V call is TRBV9, the J call TRBJ2-1; D gene uncertain. This CDR3 spans 15 amino acids. The ends were cut back, 0 bases at V and 0 bases at J, with 7 bases in the middle. CDR1 is SGDLS, CDR2 YYNGEE, per germline.

V gene TRBV23-1 combines with J gene TRBJ1-1; TRBD1 matches 7 bases. TRBV23-1 is classed as an ORF, of uncertain function. The CDR3 extends over 15 amino acids. The J segment lost 9 bases and the V segment lost 0 bases, leaving 10 bases of the junction unmatched. The CDR3 nucleotides are TGCGCCAGCAGTCAATCGGACGATACAGGGGTTCAAGCTTTCTTT. Translating gives CASSQSDDTGVQAFF.

This clone appeared a few times. The V gene is TRBV30, the J gene TRBJ1-4, with D possibly matching TRBD1 (5 bases). CDR1 is GTSNPN, CDR2 SVGIG, per germline (reference sequence). The CDR3 has 14 residues. Trimming stripped 2 bases from V and 4 bases from J, with 11 bases between. The CDR3 DNA follows: TGTGCCTGGAGTTTTGACAGTAGTAATGAAAAACTGTTTTTT. Translated: CAWSFDSSNEKLFF.

The chain employs TRBV5-6 and TRBJ1-5; 9 bases agree with TRBD1. After removal of 2 bases from V and 7 bases from J, the junction contained 4 bases not matched to a gene. The CDR3 loop spans 14 amino acids. Germline CDR1 and CDR2: SGHDT and YYEEEE. As DNA, the CDR3 is TGTGCCAGCAGCTTAACAGGGGGCCTACAGCCCCAGCATTTT. Its translation: CASSLTGGLQPQHF.

This clone was seen many times. The chain combines TRBV7-9 with TRBJ2-5; D might be TRBD1 (5 bases). The CDR3 spans 13 residues. V gave up 5 bases and J gave up 5 bases, with 12 bases separating them. Looked up from germline, CDR1 is SEHNR and CDR2 is FQNEAQ (reference sequence). Here the CDR3 reads CASSIRTRETQYF. The CDR3 DNA reads as TGTGCCAGCAGCATCCGGACACGGGAGACCCAGTACTTC.

Of note for this clone: One end of the junction is discordant with germline, which a read error may explain. The chain couples TRBV7-7 to TRBJ2-1; D remains ambiguous. The CDR3 is 13 amino acids. CDR1 SSHAT and CDR2 FNYEAQ come from the germline V gene (reference sequence). CDR3 DNA sequence: TGTGCTAGCAGCTTATTCAACGGGAATGAGCAGTTCTTC. This sequence encodes CASSLFNGNEQFF.

The chain carries TRBV11-2 and TRBJ1-1; possible D gene TRBD1, 5 bases. The CDR3 spans 13 residues. CDR1 and CDR2 (germline): SGHAT, FQNNGV. The V gene lost 0 bases and the J gene lost 4 bases, with 6 bases spanning the gap. The CDR3 protein is CASSLEGVTEAFF. CDR3 coding DNA: TGTGCCAGCAGCTTAGAAGGGGTCACTGAAGCTTTCTTT. Full variable domain (outside the CDR3, taken from reference TRBV11-2 and TRBJ1-1): EAGVAQSPRYKIIEKRQSVAFWCNPISGHATLYWYQQILGQGPKLLIQFQNNGVVDDSQLPKDRFSAERLKGVDSTLKIQPAKLEDSAVYLCASSLEGVTEAFFGQGTRLTVV.

The rearrangement links TRBV5-1 to TRBJ1-5; D may be TRBD1 (6 bases). The CDR3 covers 15 residues. Germline V CDR1 and CDR2: SGHRS, YFSETQ. V shed 4 bases and J shed 3 bases, with 14 bases lying between them. The CDR3 is CASSPTTGINQPQHF. CDR3 sequence (DNA): TGCGCCAGCAGCCCGACTACAGGGATCAATCAGCCCCAGCATTTT.

This clone was counted a few times. The V call is TRBV5-1, the J call TRBJ1-4; D not certain. Deletions cut 4 bases from V and 6 bases from J, with 19 bases between. The CDR3 is 16 amino acids. Germline loops: CDR1 SGHRS, CDR2 YFSETQ. The CDR3 DNA reads TGCGCCAGCAGCCGTAATCCGACTGAGACCCATGAAAAACTGTTTTTT. It specifies CASSRNPTETHEKLFF. Full variable domain (rest looked up from reference TRBV5-1 and TRBJ1-4): KAGVTQTPRYLIKTRGQQVTLSCSPISGHRSVSWYQQTPGQGLQFLFEYFSETQRNKGNFPGRFSGRQFSNSRSEMNVSTLELGDSALYLCASSRNPTETHEKLFFGSGTQLSVL.

This clone was seen only a few times. The gene calls are TRBV5-4 and TRBJ2-2; D remains unclear. This CDR3 is built from 14 residues. Looked up from germline, CDR1 is SGHNT and CDR2 is YYREEE (reference sequence). V was pared by 2 bases and J by 7 bases, with 12 bases between. The CDR3 nucleotides are TGTGCCAGCAGCTTTCCGCGGAGCGACGGGGAGCTGTTTTTT. Its translation: CASSFPRSDGELFF.

The V call is TRBV5-6, the J call TRBJ2-1, with TRBD2 matching 8 bases. V trimming: 6 bases; J trimming: 2 bases; junction bases outside the gene matches: 7. This CDR3 contains 15 residues. CDR1 and CDR2 (germline): SGHDT, YYEEEE. CDR3 sequence reads: CASIRLSGAYNEQFF. CDR3 in DNA: TGTGCCAGCATCCGTCTTAGCGGGGCCTACAATGAGCAGTTCTTC.

The chain recombines TRBV6-6 with TRBJ2-7; TRBD2 might be the D (6 bases). V lost 2 bases and J 3 bases, leaving 8 bases between the germline ends. The CDR3 runs 13 residues. The V gene's germline CDR1 is MNHNY and CDR2 SVGAGI (reference sequence). In DNA form, the CDR3 reads TGTGCCAGCAGTTACCGGCGGGGCTACGAGCAGTACTTC. Translation: CASSYRRGYEQYF.

The rearrangement joins TRBV27 to TRBJ2-7; TRBD2 aligns across 7 bases. The germline gives CDR1 MNHEY, CDR2 SMNVEV (reference sequence). V dropped 4 bases and J dropped 1; count of bases not matched to a gene: 22. The CDR3 has 20 residues. The CDR3 bases are TGTGCCAGCAGTTCATCCTCTGGAGGGTTCTTTAGGGAGGGGTCCTACGAGCAGTACTTC. Translated: CASSSSSGGFFREGSYEQYF.

This clone was found a few times. The chain links TRBV7-3 to TRBJ2-3; D unclear. Germline V gene sequence: CDR1 SGHTA, CDR2 FQGTGA. V was clipped by 0 bases and J by 5 bases, with 12 bases between them. CDR3 length equals 15 residues. CDR3 bases: TGTGCCAGCAGCTTAACTAGGTTAACGGGAGATACGCAGTATTTT. This translates into CASSLTRLTGDTQYF. Variable domain in full (rest from reference TRBV7-3 and TRBJ2-3): GAGVSQTPSNKVTEKGKYVELRCDPISGHTALYWYRQSLGQGPEFLIYFQGTGAADDSGLPNDRFFAVRPEGSVSTLKIQRTERGDSAVYLCASSLTRLTGDTQYFGPGTRLTVL.

The chain combines TRBV27 with TRBJ2-7; D is unclear. Germline CDR1 and CDR2: MNHEY and SMNVEV (reference sequence). This CDR3 is 12 amino acids long. V dropped 6 bases and J dropped 5 bases, with 11 bases sitting between them. CDR3 residues: CASRGPFDEQYF. The CDR3 nucleotides are TGTGCCAGCAGGGGCCCTTTCGACGAGCAGTACTTC.

This chain connects TRBV7-2 to TRBJ2-1; 11 positions agree with TRBD1. Trimming at V came to 2 bases and at J to 6 bases, leaving 6 bases not matched to a gene. The CDR3 contains 16 residues. Germline V CDR1 and CDR2: SGHTA, FQGNSA. In DNA, the CDR3 is TGTGCCAGCAGCTTAACGCGGGACAGGGGGTTCAATGAGCAGTTCTTC. It is translated as CASSLTRDRGFNEQFF.